Described below is a single TCR beta chain sequence and its context. Here immunoSEQ multiplex PCR was the method, and the copy in TCRdb shows in-frame clones only, minus some. Of 35,000 to 45,000 clones listed, about 80% are singletons. The source of the sample is a study of memory CD4+ T cells and cytomegalovirus serostatus. Single viable CD3+CD4+CD8-CD45RO+ cells were sorted as the memory CD4+ T cells. This CDR3 is built from 16 residues. V dropped 0 bases and J dropped 2 bases, with 14 bases sitting between them. The germline V gene encodes CDR1 SGHKS and CDR2 YYEKEE (reference sequence). The material sequenced was memory CD4+ T cells from blood. The chain uses TRBV5-5 and TRBJ1-1; D unresolved. The receptor was isolated from an adult in good health and CMV-seropositive. CDR3 sequence reads: CASSLVQQDPNTEAFF. In DNA form, the CDR3 reads TGTGCCAGCAGCTTGGTACAGCAAGATCCCAACACTGAAGCTTTCTTT.